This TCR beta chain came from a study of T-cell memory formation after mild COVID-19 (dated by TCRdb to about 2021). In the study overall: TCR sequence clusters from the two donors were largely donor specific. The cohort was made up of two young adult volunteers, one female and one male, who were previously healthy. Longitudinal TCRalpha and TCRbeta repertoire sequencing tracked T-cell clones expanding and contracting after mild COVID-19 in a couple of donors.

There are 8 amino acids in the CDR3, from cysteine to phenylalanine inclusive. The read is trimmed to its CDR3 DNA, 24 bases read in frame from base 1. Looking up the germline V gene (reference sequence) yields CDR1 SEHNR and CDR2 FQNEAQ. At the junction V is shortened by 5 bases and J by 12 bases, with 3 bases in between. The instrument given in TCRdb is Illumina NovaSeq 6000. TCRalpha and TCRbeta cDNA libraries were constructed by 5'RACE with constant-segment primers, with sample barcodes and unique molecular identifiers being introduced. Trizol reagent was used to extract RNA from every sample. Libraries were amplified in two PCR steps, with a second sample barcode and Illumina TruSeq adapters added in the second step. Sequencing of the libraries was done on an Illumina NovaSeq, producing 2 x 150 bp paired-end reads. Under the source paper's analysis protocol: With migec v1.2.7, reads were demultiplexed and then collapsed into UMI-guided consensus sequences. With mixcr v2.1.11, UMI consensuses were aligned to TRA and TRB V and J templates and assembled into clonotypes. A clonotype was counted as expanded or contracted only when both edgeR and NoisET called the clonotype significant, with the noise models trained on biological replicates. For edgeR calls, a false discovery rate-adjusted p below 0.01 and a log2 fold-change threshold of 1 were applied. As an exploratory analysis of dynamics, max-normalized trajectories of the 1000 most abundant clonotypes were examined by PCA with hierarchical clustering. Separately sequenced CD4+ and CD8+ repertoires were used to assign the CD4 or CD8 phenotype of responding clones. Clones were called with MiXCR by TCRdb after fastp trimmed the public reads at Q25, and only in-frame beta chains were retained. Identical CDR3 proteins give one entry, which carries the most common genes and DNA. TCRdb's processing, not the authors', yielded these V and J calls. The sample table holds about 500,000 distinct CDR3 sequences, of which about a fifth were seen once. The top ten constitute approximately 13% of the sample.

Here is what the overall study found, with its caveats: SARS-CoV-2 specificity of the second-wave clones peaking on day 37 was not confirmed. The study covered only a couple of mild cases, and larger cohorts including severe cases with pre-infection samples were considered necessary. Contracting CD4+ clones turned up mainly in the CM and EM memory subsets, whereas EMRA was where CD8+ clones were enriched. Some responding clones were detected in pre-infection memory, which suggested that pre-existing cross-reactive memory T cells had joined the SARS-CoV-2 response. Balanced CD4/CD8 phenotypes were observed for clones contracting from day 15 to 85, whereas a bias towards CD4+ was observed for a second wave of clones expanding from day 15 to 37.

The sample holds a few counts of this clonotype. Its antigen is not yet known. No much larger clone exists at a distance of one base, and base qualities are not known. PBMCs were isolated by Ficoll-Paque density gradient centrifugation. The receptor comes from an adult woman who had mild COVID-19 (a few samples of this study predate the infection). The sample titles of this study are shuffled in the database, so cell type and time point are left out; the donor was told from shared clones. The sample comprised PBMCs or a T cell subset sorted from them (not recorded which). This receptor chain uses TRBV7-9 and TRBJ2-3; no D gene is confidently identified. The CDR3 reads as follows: CASSPQYF. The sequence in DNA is TGTGCCAGCAGCCCCCAGTATTTT.